This T cell receptor (beta chain) was retrieved from a study of cytotoxic CD8 clonotypes in ibrutinib-treated CLL. The CDR3 covers 14 residues. Looked up from germline, CDR1 is SGHRS and CDR2 is YFSETQ. V was pared by 0 bases and J by 10 bases, with 15 bases between. Data came from immunoSEQ multiplex PCR; TCRdb stores just in-frame clones and leaves some out. Of around 97,000 clones in the sample, almost 80% were seen once. The sequencing here drew on PBMCs, taken after 12 months of ibrutinib treatment. The sequence came from a human donor with chronic lymphocytic leukemia. The V and J genes are TRBV5-1 and TRBJ2-3, with D perhaps matching TRBD2 (5 bases). Written as DNA, the CDR3 is TGCGCCAGCAGCTTGGCTTACGAGGGATCGGCGCAGTATTTT. Amino acid sequence: CASSLAYEGSAQYF.